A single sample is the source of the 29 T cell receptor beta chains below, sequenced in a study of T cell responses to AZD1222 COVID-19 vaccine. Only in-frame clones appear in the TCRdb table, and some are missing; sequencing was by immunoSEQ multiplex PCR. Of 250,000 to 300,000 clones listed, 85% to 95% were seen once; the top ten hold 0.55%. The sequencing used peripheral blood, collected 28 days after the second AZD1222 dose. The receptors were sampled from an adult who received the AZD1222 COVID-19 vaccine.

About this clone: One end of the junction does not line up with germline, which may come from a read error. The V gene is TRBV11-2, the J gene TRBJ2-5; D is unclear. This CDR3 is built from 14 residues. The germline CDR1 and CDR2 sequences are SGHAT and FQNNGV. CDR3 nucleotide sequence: TGTGCCAGCAGCTTAGTTCGAGACCACGAGACCCAGTACTTC. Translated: CASSLVRDHETQYF.

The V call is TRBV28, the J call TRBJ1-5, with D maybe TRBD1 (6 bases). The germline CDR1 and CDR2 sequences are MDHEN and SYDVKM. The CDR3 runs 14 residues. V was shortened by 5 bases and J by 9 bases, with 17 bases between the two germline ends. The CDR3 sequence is CASSAPGAWSPQHF. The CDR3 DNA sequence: TGTGCCAGCAGTGCCCCGGGGGCCTGGTCGCCCCAGCATTTT.

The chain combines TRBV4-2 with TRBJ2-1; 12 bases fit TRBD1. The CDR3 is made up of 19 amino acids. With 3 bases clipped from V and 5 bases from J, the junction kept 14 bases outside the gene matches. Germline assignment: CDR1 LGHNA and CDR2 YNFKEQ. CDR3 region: CASSQWDRGRTSGHNEQFF. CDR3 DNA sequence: TGTGCCAGCAGCCAGTGGGACAGGGGGCGAACTAGCGGGCACAATGAGCAGTTCTTC.

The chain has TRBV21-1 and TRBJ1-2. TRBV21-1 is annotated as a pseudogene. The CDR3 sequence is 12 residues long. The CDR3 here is CASGRRKSGYTF. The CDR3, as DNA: TGTGCCAGCGGGAGAAGGAAGTCTGGCTACACCTTC.

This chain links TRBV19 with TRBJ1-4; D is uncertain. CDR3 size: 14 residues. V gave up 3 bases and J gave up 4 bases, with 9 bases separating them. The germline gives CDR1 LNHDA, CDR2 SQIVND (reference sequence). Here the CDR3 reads CASSINHSNEKLFF. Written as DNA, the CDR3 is TGTGCCAGTAGTATTAACCACAGTAATGAAAAACTGTTTTTT.

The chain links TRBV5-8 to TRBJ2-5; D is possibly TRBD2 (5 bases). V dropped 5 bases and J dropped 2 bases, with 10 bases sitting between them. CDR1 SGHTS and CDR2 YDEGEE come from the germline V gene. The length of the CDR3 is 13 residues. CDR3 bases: TGTGCCAGCAGTCGAGGGTTACAAGAGACCCAGTACTTC. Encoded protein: CASSRGLQETQYF. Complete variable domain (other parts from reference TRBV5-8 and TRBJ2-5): EAGVTQSPTHLIKTRGQQATLRCSPISGHTSVYWYQQALGLGLQFLLWYDEGEERNRGNFPPRFSGRQFPNYSSELNVNALELEDSALYLCASSRGLQETQYFGPGTRLLVL.

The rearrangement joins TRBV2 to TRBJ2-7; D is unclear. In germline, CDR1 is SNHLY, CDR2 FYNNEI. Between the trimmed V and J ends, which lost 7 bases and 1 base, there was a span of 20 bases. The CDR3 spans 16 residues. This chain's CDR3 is CASKKSLMMGSYEQYF. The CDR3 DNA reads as TGTGCCAGCAAGAAGAGCCTGATGATGGGATCCTACGAGCAGTACTTC.

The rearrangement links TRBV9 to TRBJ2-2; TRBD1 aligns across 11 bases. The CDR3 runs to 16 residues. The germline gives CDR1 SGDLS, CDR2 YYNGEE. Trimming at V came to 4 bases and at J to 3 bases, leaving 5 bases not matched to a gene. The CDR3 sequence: CASSQGQGEDTGELFF. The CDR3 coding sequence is TGTGCCAGCAGCCAGGGACAGGGGGAGGACACCGGGGAGCTGTTTTTT.

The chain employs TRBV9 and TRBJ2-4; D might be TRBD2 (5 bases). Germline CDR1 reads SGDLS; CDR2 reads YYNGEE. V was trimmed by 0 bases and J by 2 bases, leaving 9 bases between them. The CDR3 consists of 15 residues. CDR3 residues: CASSVGGSSKNIQYF. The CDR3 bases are TGTGCCAGCAGCGTAGGAGGGTCTTCCAAAAACATTCAGTACTTC.

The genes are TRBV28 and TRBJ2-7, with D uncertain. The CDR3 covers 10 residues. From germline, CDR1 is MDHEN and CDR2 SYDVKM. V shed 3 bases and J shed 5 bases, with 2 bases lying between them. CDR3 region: CASSFNEQYF. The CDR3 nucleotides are TGTGCCAGCAGTTTCAACGAGCAGTACTTC.

This CDR3 reads CASSTRAGGGYTF. CDR3 nucleotides: TGTGCCAGCAGCACCCGGGCCGGCGGAGGCTACACCTTC. The chain links TRBV9 to TRBJ1-2; D remains ambiguous. V lost 4 bases and J lost 8, with 15 bases in between. CDR3 length equals 13 residues. The germline CDR1 and CDR2 sequences are SGDLS and YYNGEE.

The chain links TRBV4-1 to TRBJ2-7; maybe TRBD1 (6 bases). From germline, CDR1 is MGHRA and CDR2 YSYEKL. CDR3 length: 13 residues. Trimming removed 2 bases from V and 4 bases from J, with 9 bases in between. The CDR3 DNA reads TGCGCCAGCAGCCAACAGGGGACGTACGAGCAGTACTTC. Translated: CASSQQGTYEQYF.

The CDR3 DNA sequence: TGTGCCAGCAGCTCTTCTGCGGTGGGGGATAGGACTGAAGCTTTCTTT. Translated, it gives CASSSSAVGDRTEAFF. The V and J genes are TRBV7-9 and TRBJ1-1; maybe TRBD1 (5 bases). Germline V gene sequence: CDR1 SEHNR, CDR2 FQNEAQ (reference sequence). The germline V and J ends were trimmed by 4 bases and 5 bases, with 20 bases remaining between them. This CDR3 is 16 amino acids long.

The CDR3 here is CASSEALGHQETQYF. In DNA form, the CDR3 reads TGCGCCAGCAGTGAAGCGTTGGGACACCAAGAGACCCAGTACTTC. The chain has TRBV10-1 and TRBJ2-5; D could derive from TRBD1 or TRBD2 (5 bases each). CDR3 size: 15 residues. The germline V gene encodes CDR1 WNHNN and CDR2 SYGVQD (reference sequence). V was pared by 3 bases and J by 0 bases, with 11 bases between.

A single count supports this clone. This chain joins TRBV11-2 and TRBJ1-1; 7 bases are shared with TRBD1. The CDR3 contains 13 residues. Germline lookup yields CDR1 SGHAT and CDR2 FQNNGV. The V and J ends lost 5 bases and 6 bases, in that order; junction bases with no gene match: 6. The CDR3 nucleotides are TGTGCCAGCAGCCCCGACAGGGTGGCTGAAGCTTTCTTT. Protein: CASSPDRVAEAFF.

In DNA, the CDR3 is TGTGCCAGCAGGGCAGGGGTGGGGGACTATGGCTACACCTTC. Residues: CASRAGVGDYGYTF. The chain recombines TRBV6-5 with TRBJ1-2; D is possibly TRBD1 (6 bases). Looked up from germline, CDR1 is MNHEY and CDR2 is SVGAGI. This CDR3 contains 14 residues. Trimming stripped 6 bases from V and 3 bases from J, with 14 bases between.

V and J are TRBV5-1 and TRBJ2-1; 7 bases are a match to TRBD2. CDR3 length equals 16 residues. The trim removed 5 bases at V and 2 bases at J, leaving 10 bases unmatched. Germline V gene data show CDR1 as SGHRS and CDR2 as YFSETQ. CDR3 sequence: CASSSRGTTPYNEQFF. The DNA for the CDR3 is TGCGCCAGCAGTTCCCGCGGGACTACCCCCTACAATGAGCAGTTCTTC.

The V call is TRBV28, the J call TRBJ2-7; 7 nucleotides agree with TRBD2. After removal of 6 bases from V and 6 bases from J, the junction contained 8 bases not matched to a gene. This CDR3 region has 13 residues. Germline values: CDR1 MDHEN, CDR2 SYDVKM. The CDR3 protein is CASRTGTIGEQYF. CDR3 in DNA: TGTGCCAGCAGGACCGGGACTATCGGCGAGCAGTACTTC. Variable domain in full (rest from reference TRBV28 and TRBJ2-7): DVKVTQSSRYLVKRTGEKVFLECVQDMDHENMFWYRQDPGLGLRLIYFSYDVKMKEKGDIPEGYSVSREKKERFSLILESASTNQTSMYLCASRTGTIGEQYFGPGTRLTVT.

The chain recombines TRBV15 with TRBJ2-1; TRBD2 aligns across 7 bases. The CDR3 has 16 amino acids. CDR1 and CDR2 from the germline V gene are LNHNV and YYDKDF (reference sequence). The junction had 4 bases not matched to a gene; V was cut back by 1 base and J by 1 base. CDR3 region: CATSRGSGSSYNEQFF. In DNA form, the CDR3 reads TGTGCCACCAGCAGAGGTAGCGGGTCATCCTACAATGAGCAGTTCTTC.

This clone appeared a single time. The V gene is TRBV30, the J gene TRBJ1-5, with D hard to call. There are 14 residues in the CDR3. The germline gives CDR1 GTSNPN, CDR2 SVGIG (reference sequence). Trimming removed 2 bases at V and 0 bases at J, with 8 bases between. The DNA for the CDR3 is TGTGCCTGGAGTACTGCAAATAGCAATCAGCCCCAGCATTTT. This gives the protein CAWSTANSNQPQHF. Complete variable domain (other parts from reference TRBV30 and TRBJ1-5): SQTIHQWPATLVQPVGSPLSLECTVEGTSNPNLYWYRQAAGRGLQLLFYSVGIGQISSEVPQNLSASRPQDRQFILSSKKLLLSDSGFYLCAWSTANSNQPQHFGDGTRLSIL.

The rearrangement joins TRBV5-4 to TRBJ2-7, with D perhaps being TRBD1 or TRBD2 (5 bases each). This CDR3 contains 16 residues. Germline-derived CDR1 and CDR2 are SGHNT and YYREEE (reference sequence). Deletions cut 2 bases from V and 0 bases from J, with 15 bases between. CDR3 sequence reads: CASSFQGASTSYEQYF. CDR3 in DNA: TGTGCCAGCAGCTTCCAGGGAGCCAGTACCTCCTACGAGCAGTACTTC. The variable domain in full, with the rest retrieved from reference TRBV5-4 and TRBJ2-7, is ETGVTQSPTHLIKTRGQQVTLRCSSQSGHNTVSWYQQALGQGPQFIFQYYREEENGRGNFPPRFSGLQFPNYSSELNVNALELDDSALYLCASSFQGASTSYEQYFGPGTRLTVT.

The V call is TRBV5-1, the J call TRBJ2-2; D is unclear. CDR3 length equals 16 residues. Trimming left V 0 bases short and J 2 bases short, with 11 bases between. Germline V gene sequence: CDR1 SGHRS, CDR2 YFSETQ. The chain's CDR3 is CASSLGAASNTGELFF. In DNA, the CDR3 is TGCGCCAGCAGCTTGGGAGCAGCCAGCAACACCGGGGAGCTGTTTTTT.

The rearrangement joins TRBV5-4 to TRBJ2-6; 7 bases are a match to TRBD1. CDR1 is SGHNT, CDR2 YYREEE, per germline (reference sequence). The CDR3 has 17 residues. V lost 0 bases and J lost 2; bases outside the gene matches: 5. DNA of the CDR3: TGTGCCAGCAGCTTGGGGACAGGAAATCCTGGGGCCAACGTCCTGACTTTC. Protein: CASSLGTGNPGANVLTF.

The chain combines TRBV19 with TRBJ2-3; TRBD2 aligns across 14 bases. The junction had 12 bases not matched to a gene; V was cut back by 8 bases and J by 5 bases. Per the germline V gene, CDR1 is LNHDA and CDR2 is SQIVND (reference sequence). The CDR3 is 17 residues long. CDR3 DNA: TGTGCCAGTCATCATTCGGGACTAGCGGGAGAGGGAGATACGCAGTATTTT. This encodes CASHHSGLAGEGDTQYF.

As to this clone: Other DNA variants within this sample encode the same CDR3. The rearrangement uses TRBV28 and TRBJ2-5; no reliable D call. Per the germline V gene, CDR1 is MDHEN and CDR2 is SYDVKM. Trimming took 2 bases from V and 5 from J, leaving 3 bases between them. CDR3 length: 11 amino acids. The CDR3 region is CASSLRETQYF. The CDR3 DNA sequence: TGTGCCAGCAGTTTACGGGAGACCCAGTACTTC.

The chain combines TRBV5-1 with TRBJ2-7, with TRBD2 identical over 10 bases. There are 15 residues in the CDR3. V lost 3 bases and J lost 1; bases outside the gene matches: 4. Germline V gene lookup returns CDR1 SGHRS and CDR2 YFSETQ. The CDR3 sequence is CASSYGLADSYEQYF. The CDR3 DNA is TGCGCCAGCAGCTACGGACTAGCGGATTCCTACGAGCAGTACTTC.

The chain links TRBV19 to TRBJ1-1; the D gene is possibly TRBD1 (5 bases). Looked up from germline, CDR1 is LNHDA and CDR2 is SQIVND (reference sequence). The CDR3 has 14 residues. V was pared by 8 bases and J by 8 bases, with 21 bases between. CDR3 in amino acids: CASYPPRYGGEAFF. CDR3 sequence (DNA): TGTGCCAGTTATCCCCCGCGGTACGGGGGAGAAGCTTTCTTT.

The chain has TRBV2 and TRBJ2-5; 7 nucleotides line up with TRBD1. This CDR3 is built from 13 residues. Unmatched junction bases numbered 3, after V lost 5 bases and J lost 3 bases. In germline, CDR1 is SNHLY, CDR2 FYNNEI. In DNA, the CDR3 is TGTGCCAGCAGTAAGGGACAGAAAGAGACCCAGTACTTC. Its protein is CASSKGQKETQYF.

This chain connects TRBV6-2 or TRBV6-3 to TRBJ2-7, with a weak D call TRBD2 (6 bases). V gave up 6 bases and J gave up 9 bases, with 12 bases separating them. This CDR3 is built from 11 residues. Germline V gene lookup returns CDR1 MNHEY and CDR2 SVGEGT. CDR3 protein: CASSGGPGQYF. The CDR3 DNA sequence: TGTGCCAGCAGCGGAGGGCCAGGGCAGTACTTC.